This T cell receptor (beta chain) was profiled in a study of monozygotic twins with inflammatory bowel disease. RNA in its total form was extracted from whole blood, and T cells were not sorted. TCRdb reprocessed the 5' RACE reads, with one entry per CDR3 protein and no DNA. The sample includes over 350,000 distinct CDR3 sequences. CDR3 length: 15 amino acids. Germline-derived CDR1 and CDR2 are WSHSY and SAAADI. J is TRBJ1-1 and V is TRBV10-2. This clonotype was obtained from a human donor with ulcerative colitis or Crohn's disease, or a healthy co-twin of an affected twin (not recorded which). The specimen sequenced was blood. CDR3 in amino acids: CASKKSPVGNTEAFF.